Listed here is a single TCR beta chain. CDR3 length: 17 residues. With 0 bases clipped from V and 4 bases from J, the junction kept 8 bases outside the gene matches. Per germline, CDR1 LGHNA and CDR2 YNFKEQ. Measured with immunoSEQ multiplex PCR; TCRdb has only the in-frame clones, and not every one. The sample has 61,000 or so clones, 81% seen once. Sorting used thawed, overnight-rested PBMC stained with anti-CD3, a viability dye and GMM-loaded CD1B tetramer. C32 glucose monomycolate from Rhodococcus equi was loaded onto the CD1B tetramers. PBMC for tetramer sorting were first depleted of CD14-expressing monocytes. This record belongs to a study of T cells in tuberculosis. For the study at large: CD1B tetramers identified T cells specific for mycobacterial lipid GMM.

The study, taken as a whole, reports: T cells binding CD1B-GMM tetramer weakly possibly escaped the sort.

The chain is built from TRBV4-2 and TRBJ2-1; TRBD2 matches at 8 bases. Sequencing was done on a sample of CD1b-GMM tetramer-negative cells sorted from PBMCs. The sequence was obtained from an adult woman with latent tuberculosis. The CDR3, as DNA: TGTGCCAGCAGCCAAGATGTCGGGGCGGGAGGTTACAATGAGCAGTTCTTC. Translation gives CASSQDVGAGGYNEQFF.